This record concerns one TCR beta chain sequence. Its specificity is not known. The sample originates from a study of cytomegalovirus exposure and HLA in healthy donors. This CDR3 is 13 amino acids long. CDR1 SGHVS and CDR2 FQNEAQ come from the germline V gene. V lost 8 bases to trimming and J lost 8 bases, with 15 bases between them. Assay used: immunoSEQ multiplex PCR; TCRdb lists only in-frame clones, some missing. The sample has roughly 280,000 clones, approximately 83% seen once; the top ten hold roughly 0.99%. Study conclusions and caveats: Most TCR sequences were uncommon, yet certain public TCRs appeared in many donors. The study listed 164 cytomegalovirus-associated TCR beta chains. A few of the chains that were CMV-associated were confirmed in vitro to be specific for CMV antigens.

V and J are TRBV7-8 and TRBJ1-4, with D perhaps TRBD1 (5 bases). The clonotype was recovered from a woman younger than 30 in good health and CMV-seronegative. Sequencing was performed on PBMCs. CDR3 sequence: CASSPGVVEKLFF. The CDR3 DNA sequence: TGTGCCAGCTCTCCGGGGGTAGTAGAAAAACTGTTTTTT.